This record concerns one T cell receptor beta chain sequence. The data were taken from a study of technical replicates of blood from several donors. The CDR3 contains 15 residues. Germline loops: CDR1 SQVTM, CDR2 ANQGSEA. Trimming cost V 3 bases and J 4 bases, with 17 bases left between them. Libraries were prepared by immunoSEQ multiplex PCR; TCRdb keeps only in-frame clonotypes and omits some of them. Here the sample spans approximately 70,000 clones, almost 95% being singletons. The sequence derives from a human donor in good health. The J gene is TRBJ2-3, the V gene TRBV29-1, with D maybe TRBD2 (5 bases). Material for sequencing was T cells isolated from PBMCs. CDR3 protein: CSVEGLLEGPDTQYF. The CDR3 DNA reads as TGCAGCGTTGAGGGTTTATTAGAGGGCCCAGATACGCAGTATTTT.